This note documents a single T cell receptor beta chain sequence. The data stem from a study of shared clonotypes between healthy human individuals. Germline V gene data show CDR1 as SGDLS and CDR2 as YYNGEE. Trimming at V came to 0 bases and at J to 5 bases, leaving 6 bases not matched to a gene. The CDR3 totals 15 residues. The repertoire was sequenced with immunoSEQ multiplex PCR; TCRdb's copy has only in-frame clones and lacks some. The table lists some 1,100,000 clones, about four fifths of them singletons. Sequenced material: memory CD4+ T cells from PBMCs. Subset described: CD45RA-negative fraction. The chain couples TRBV9 to TRBJ2-7, with 9 bases matching TRBD1. The clonotype was recovered from a man aged 18-30 years in good health. Some clones in this sample may be carry-over from other donors' samples. In nucleotides, the CDR3 is TGTGCCAGCAGCGTAGGTGGGACAGGGTCCCACGAGCAGTACTTC. Residues: CASSVGGTGSHEQYF.